This TCR beta chain is from a study of immune evolution from preneoplasia to lung adenocarcinoma. Study-wide points: Top clone frequencies peaked in normal lung, apparently declining through invasive adenocarcinoma. KRAS-mutant nodules had the highest T cell clonality.

Sequencing used immunoSEQ multiplex PCR; TCRdb keeps in-frame clones, though not all of them. The data hold about 7,400 clones, with about four fifths observed a single time. This clone was detected once. Antigen: not known. The receptor comes from a person aged 70 to 85 with lung adenocarcinoma. Material for sequencing was FFPE minimally invasive lung adenocarcinoma tissue.

CDR3 sequence reads: CSASKQGNAFF. In DNA form, the CDR3 reads TGCAGTGCTAGCAAACAGGGGAATGCTTTCTTT. The J gene is TRBJ1-1, the V gene TRBV20-1; 7 bases map to TRBD1. V dropped 3 bases and J dropped 11; count of bases not matched to a gene: 6. There are 11 residues in the CDR3. Germline CDR1 DFQATT, CDR2 SNEGSKA (reference sequence).